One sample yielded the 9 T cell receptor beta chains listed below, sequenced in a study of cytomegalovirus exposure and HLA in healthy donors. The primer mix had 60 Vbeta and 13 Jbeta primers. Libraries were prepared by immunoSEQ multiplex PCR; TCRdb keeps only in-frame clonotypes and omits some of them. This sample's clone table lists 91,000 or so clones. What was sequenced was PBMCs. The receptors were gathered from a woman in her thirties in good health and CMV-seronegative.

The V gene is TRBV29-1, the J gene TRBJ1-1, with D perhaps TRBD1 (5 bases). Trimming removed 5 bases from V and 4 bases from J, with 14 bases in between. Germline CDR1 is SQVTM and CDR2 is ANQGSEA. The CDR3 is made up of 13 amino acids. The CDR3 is CSVQTVMTTEAFF. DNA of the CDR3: TGCAGCGTTCAGACAGTTATGACCACTGAAGCTTTCTTT.

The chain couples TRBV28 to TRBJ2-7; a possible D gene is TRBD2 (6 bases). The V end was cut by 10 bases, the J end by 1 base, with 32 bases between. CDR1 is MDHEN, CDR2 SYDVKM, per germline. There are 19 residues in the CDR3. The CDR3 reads CATPLRTKELASRSYEQYF. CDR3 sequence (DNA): TGTGCCACCCCGCTCCGAACTAAGGAACTAGCTTCTCGTTCCTACGAGCAGTACTTC.

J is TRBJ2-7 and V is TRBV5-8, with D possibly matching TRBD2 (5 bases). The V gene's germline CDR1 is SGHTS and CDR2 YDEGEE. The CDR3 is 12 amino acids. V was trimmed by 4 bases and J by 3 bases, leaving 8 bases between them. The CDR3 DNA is TGTGCCAGCAGCGACGGGAACTACGAGCAGTACTTC. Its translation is CASSDGNYEQYF.

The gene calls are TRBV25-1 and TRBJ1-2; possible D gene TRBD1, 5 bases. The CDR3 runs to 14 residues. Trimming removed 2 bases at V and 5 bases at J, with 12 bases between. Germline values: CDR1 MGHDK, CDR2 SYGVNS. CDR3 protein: CASSELGGRYGYTF. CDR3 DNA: TGTGCCAGCAGTGAACTGGGGGGGAGGTATGGCTACACCTTC.

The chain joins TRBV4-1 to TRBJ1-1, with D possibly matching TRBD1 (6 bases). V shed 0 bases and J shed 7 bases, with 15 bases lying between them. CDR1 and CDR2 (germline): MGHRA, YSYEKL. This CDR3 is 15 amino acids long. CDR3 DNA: TGCGCCAGCAGCCAAGAGGCGATTACAGGGATTGAAGCTTTCTTT. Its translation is CASSQEAITGIEAFF.

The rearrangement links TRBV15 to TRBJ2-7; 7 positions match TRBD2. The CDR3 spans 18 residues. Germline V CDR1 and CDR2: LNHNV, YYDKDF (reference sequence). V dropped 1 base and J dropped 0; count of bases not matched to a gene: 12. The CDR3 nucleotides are TGTGCCACCAGCAGAGTGGGCGTTGCGAGCGGGACCTCCTACGAGCAGTACTTC. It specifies CATSRVGVASGTSYEQYF.

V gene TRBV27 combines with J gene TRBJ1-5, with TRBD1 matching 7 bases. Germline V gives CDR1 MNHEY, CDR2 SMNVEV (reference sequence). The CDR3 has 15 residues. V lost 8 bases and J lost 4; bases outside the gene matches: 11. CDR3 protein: CASGKDRIRNQPQHF. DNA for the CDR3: TGTGCCAGCGGAAAGGACAGGATACGAAATCAGCCCCAGCATTTT.

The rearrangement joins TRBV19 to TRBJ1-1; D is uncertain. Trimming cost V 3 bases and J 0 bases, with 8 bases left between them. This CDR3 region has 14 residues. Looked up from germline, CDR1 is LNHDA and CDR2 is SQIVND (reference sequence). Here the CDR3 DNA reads TGTGCCAGTAGTATGAATGGCTTGAACACTGAAGCTTTCTTT. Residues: CASSMNGLNTEAFF.

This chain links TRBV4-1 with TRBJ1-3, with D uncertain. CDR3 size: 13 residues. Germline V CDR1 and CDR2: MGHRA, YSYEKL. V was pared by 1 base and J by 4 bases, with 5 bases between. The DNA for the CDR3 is TGCGCCAGCAGCCAAGGCGCCGGAAACACCATATATTTT. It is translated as CASSQGAGNTIYF.